This TCR beta chain appears in the sequencing data of a study of cytomegalovirus exposure and HLA in healthy donors. In the PCR, 60 Vbeta and 13 Jbeta primers were used. Produced via immunoSEQ multiplex PCR; TCRdb's table is partial and in-frame only. The data hold 170,000 or so clones, with over 60% observed a single time. Concerning this clone: Its antigen is undetermined.

Germline CDR1 is KGHSH and CDR2 is LQKENI. Unmatched junction bases numbered 11, after V lost 2 bases and J lost 11 bases. The CDR3 is 15 residues long. Study-level points and caveats: One variant, a missense change in DCLRE1C, was linked in a later analysis to TCR beta V- and J-gene trimming. In a later analysis, at a false discovery rate of 0.05, about 17,000 TCR beta sequences matched HLA alleles.

The chain has TRBV18 and TRBJ1-4; TRBD1 aligns across 7 bases. The TCR originated in a woman aged 25 to 45 in good health and CMV-seronegative. The specimen sequenced was PBMCs. The CDR3: CASSPGRQGIGKLFF. DNA for the CDR3: TGTGCCAGCTCACCAGGGAGACAGGGTATCGGGAAACTGTTTTTT.